The 25 T cell receptor beta chains below were found in one sample sequenced in a study of CDR3 diversity in severe acne. TCRdb reprocessed the PCR reads via MiXCR and lists one record per CDR3 protein. The sample holds tens of thousands of distinct CDR3 sequences; under 60% are singletons and the top ten take about 13%. The sequenced material came from blood. The receptors here all came from a male donor in good health, without acne.

The genes are TRBV25-1 and TRBJ1-2, with 7 bases identical to TRBD1. This CDR3 comprises 13 residues. The germline gives CDR1 MGHDK, CDR2 SYGVNS. V trimming: 6 bases; J trimming: 7 bases; junction bases outside the gene matches: 8. The CDR3 sequence: CASSFRQGSGYTF. The CDR3 DNA reads as TGTGCCAGCAGCTTTCGACAGGGATCTGGCTACACCTTC.

The chain carries TRBV7-9 and TRBJ1-6; TRBD1 aligns across 7 bases. This CDR3 comprises 17 residues. V lost 8 bases to trimming and J lost 0 bases; unmatched junction nucleotides: 10. CDR1 is SEHNR, CDR2 FQNEAQ, per germline (reference sequence). Written as DNA, the CDR3 is TGTGCCAGCGACCCTAGGGGGCTGAGCTCCTATAATTCACCCCTCCACTTT. Protein sequence: CASDPRGLSSYNSPLHF.

The chain recombines TRBV10-2 with TRBJ1-1; D remains ambiguous. The germline CDR1 and CDR2 sequences are WSHSY and SAAADI. The CDR3 runs to 15 residues. The V and J ends lost 6 bases and 8 bases respectively, with 22 bases between them. CDR3 residues: CASRDRSKRLTEAFF. The DNA for the CDR3 is TGCGCCAGCAGGGACCGGTCAAAGCGATTGACAGAAGCTTTCTTT.

The chain recombines TRBV9 with TRBJ1-6; D call uncertain. The V gene's germline CDR1 is SGDLS and CDR2 YYNGEE. CDR3 length: 14 residues. Trimming cost V 3 bases and J 5 bases, with 9 bases left between them. The CDR3 DNA reads TGTGCCAGCAGCGCATACACTAATAATTCACCCCTCCACTTT. Translating gives CASSAYTNNSPLHF. The whole variable domain, filled in from reference TRBV9 and TRBJ1-6, reads DSGVTQTPKHLITATGQRVTLRCSPRSGDLSVYWYQQSLDQGLQFLIQYYNGEERAKGNILERFSAQQFPDLHSELNLSSLELGDSALYFCASSAYTNNSPLHFGNGTRLTVT.

This rearrangement joins TRBV19 to TRBJ2-7; 8 bases are a match to TRBD2. With 9 bases clipped from V and 4 bases from J, the junction kept 14 bases outside the gene matches. Germline assignment: CDR1 LNHDA and CDR2 SQIVND (reference sequence). The length of the CDR3 is 15 residues. The chain's CDR3 is CASSPGGGARYEQYF. CDR3 in DNA: TGTGCCAGCAGCCCCGGGGGGGGGGCGCGGTACGAGCAGTACTTC.

This clonotype was observed a few times. The chain couples TRBV9 to TRBJ2-7; weak D call: TRBD1 (5 bases). CDR3 length: 14 residues. With 3 bases removed from V and 0 bases from J, the gap between germline ends came to 10 bases. The V gene's germline CDR1 is SGDLS and CDR2 YYNGEE. The CDR3 protein is CASSGQGISYEQYF. The CDR3 nucleotides read TGTGCCAGCAGCGGGCAGGGAATCTCCTACGAGCAGTACTTC.

The chain links TRBV19 to TRBJ1-2; D uncertain. The ends were cut back, 5 bases at V and 7 bases at J, with 14 bases in the middle. The CDR3 totals 13 residues. CDR1 is LNHDA, CDR2 SQIVND, per germline (reference sequence). The CDR3 protein is CASSEGGDSGYTF. The CDR3 coding sequence is TGTGCCAGTAGTGAAGGAGGAGATAGTGGCTACACCTTC.

The V and J genes are TRBV6-5 and TRBJ2-5; D unclear. This CDR3 region has 14 residues. The germline V gene encodes CDR1 MNHEY and CDR2 SVGAGI. The germline V and J ends were trimmed by 0 bases and 5 bases, with 10 bases remaining between them. The CDR3 DNA is TGTGCCAGCAGTTACTCGGTAGGGCGGGAGACCCAGTACTTC. This encodes CASSYSVGRETQYF.

The CDR3 DNA reads as TGTGCCAGCAGCGTCTACCGGGGGGCCCAGTACTTC. It yields the protein CASSVYRGAQYF. The chain has TRBV9 and TRBJ2-5; 7 bases fit TRBD2. The CDR3 totals 12 residues. CDR1 and CDR2 (germline): SGDLS, YYNGEE. Trimming at V came to 2 bases and at J to 9 bases, leaving 4 bases not matched to a gene.

The chain carries TRBV6-1 and TRBJ1-3, with a tentative D call TRBD1 (5 bases). CDR1 is MNHNS, CDR2 SASEGT, per germline. CDR3 size: 16 residues. Trimming left V 5 bases short and J 2 bases short, with 16 bases between. The CDR3 is CASSSSGLPPGNTIYF. CDR3 DNA sequence: TGTGCCAGCAGTTCCTCGGGACTCCCCCCTGGAAACACCATATATTTT.

This rearrangement joins TRBV25-1 to TRBJ2-5; 8 bases map to TRBD2. Per germline, CDR1 MGHDK and CDR2 SYGVNS. V gave up 4 bases and J gave up 2 bases; unmatched junction bases: 6. The CDR3 length is 15 residues. CDR3 region: CASSVNGGGQETQYF. The CDR3 region has the DNA TGTGCCAGCAGTGTTAACGGGGGGGGGCAAGAGACCCAGTACTTC.

The gene calls are TRBV28 and TRBJ1-2, with unresolved D. V lost 1 base to trimming and J lost 3 bases, with 9 bases between them. This CDR3 region has 14 residues. Per the germline V gene, CDR1 is MDHEN and CDR2 is SYDVKM. The CDR3 loop is CASSLSSQDYGYTF. In nucleotides, the CDR3 is TGTGCCAGCAGTTTATCGTCCCAGGACTATGGCTACACCTTC.

As regards this clonotype: A read error may account for a junction end that differs from germline. This chain connects TRBV11-1 to TRBJ2-7, with 11 bases lining up with TRBD2. CDR1 is SGHAT and CDR2 is FQDESV in the germline V gene (reference sequence). CDR3 length: 14 amino acids. For the CDR3, the DNA is TGCGCCAGCAGCCGCGGGACTAGCGGTCACGAGCAGTACTTC. Translating it yields CASSRGTSGHEQYF.

In its sample, this clonotype was seen a few times. The chain is built from TRBV5-1 and TRBJ2-7; D perhaps matches TRBD2 (7 bases). The germline CDR1 and CDR2 sequences are SGHRS and YFSETQ. The CDR3 loop spans 14 amino acids. V was trimmed by 1 base and J by 6 bases, leaving 14 bases between them. The CDR3 DNA is TGCGCCAGCAGCTTGTTAAAGGGAGGGGGCGAGCAGTACTTC. Its translation is CASSLLKGGGEQYF.

V and J are TRBV7-3 and TRBJ2-7; 10 bases fit TRBD2. The CDR3 sequence is 14 residues long. Germline CDR1 SGHTA, CDR2 FQGTGA. V was clipped by 1 base and J by 7 bases; unmatched bases: 4. The CDR3 reads CASSLSPLAGEQYF. CDR3 in DNA: TGTGCCAGCAGCTTAAGTCCACTAGCGGGGGAGCAGTACTTC.

The CDR3, as DNA: TGCAGTGCTGACAGGGTAATGATCGGTGAGCAGTTCTTC. It specifies CSADRVMIGEQFF. The rearrangement uses TRBV20-1 and TRBJ2-1, with 7 bases aligning to TRBD1. This CDR3 is 13 amino acids long. Germline V gene sequence: CDR1 DFQATT, CDR2 SNEGSKA (reference sequence). Trimming took 5 bases from V and 9 from J; bases not matched to a gene: 10.

This clonotype has a count of ten or more. J is TRBJ2-7 and V is TRBV12-3 or TRBV12-4; tentative D call: TRBD1 (5 bases). The CDR3 runs 14 residues. Between the trimmed V and J ends, which lost 2 bases and 7 bases, there was a span of 15 bases. CDR3 sequence reads: CASSLIGRVGEQYF. CDR3 DNA sequence: TGTGCCAGCAGTTTAATAGGCAGGGTTGGTGAGCAGTACTTC.

The V call is TRBV5-1, the J call TRBJ1-2; D is uncertain. Trimming cost V 5 bases and J 6 bases, with 17 bases left between them. CDR1 SGHRS and CDR2 YFSETQ come from the germline V gene. The CDR3 loop spans 14 amino acids. DNA for the CDR3: TGCGCCAGCAGAAGTACATCTACTTCTCATGGCTACACCTTC. Translation gives CASRSTSTSHGYTF.

This clonotype was observed at least ten times. Because it lacks the conserved phenylalanine or tryptophan at the end, this CDR3 is likely a read error. The limits of the CDR3 on the DNA are not certain, so only TCRdb's listed CDR3 is given. The chain uses TRBV7-9 and TRBJ2-1; the table's D gene call, TRBD2, was not cross checked with the DNA. The V gene's germline CDR1 is SEHNR and CDR2 FQNEAQ (reference sequence). The CDR3 has 16 amino acids, counting both end residues. CDR3 residues: CASSASGTSGRTSPFS.

The chain employs TRBV20-1 and TRBJ1-2, with D perhaps matching TRBD1 (6 bases). CDR3 size: 14 residues. V was shortened by 3 bases and J by 2 bases, with 13 bases between the two germline ends. From germline, CDR1 is DFQATT and CDR2 SNEGSKA (reference sequence). The CDR3 bases are TGCAGTGCTAGGGCGGGACACCAAAACTATGGCTACACCTTC. This codes for CSARAGHQNYGYTF.

This clonotype was counted many times. The V and J genes are TRBV12-3 or TRBV12-4 and TRBJ2-3, with D possibly TRBD1 on 6 matching bases. V was shortened by 4 bases and J by 6 bases, with 17 bases between the two germline ends. The CDR3 is 15 amino acids. The CDR3 DNA is TGTGCCAGCAGTTCGACACAGGGTTCGGCGGATACGCAGTATTTT. Protein: CASSSTQGSADTQYF.

V and J are TRBV20-1 and TRBJ2-7, with TRBD1 matching over 8 bases. Trimming at V came to 3 bases and at J to 0 bases, leaving 7 bases not matched to a gene. Per germline, CDR1 DFQATT and CDR2 SNEGSKA (reference sequence). The CDR3 is 15 residues long. The CDR3 DNA reads TGCAGTGCTAGCCCAGGGGGCCCGAGCTCCTACGAGCAGTACTTC. The encoded protein is CSASPGGPSSYEQYF.

The V gene is TRBV2, the J gene TRBJ1-5; D ambiguous. The CDR3 has 13 amino acids. V lost 7 bases and J 5 bases, leaving 12 bases between the germline ends. Germline loops: CDR1 SNHLY, CDR2 FYNNEI. The DNA of the CDR3 is TGTGCCAGCACCAAACTCCAGCATCAGCCCCAGCATTTT. Translating gives CASTKLQHQPQHF.

This chain uses TRBV2 with TRBJ2-7; TRBD2 aligns across 8 bases. Looked up from germline, CDR1 is SNHLY and CDR2 is FYNNEI. The CDR3 consists of 14 residues. V was clipped by 7 bases and J by 7 bases; unmatched bases: 12. The chain's CDR3 is CASMNSGVPEEQYF. CDR3 DNA: TGTGCCAGCATGAATAGCGGGGTTCCTGAGGAGCAGTACTTC. Variable domain in full (rest from reference TRBV2 and TRBJ2-7): EPEVTQTPSHQVTQMGQEVILRCVPISNHLYFYWYRQILGQKVEFLVSFYNNEISEKSEIFDDQFSVERPDGSNFTLKIRSTKLEDSAMYFCASMNSGVPEEQYFGPGTRLTVT.

This clonotype was seen once. The chain is built from TRBV24-1 and TRBJ2-3; the match to TRBD2 covers 9 bases. The CDR3 loop spans 15 amino acids. J gave up 0 bases and V 7 bases, and 4 bases lay outside the gene matches. Per the germline V gene, CDR1 is KGHDR and CDR2 is SFDVKD. CDR3 nucleotides: TGTGCCACCAGGGCTAGCGGGGCTAGCACAGATACGCAGTATTTT. This gives the protein CATRASGASTDTQYF.